Presented here are 2 T cell receptor beta chains from one specimen sequenced in a study of OX40 agonist ivuxolimab in advanced cancers. Produced via immunoSEQ multiplex PCR; TCRdb's table is partial and in-frame only. The profile shows some 60,000 clones, around 87% of them singletons. Sequenced here: CD4+ or CD8+ T cells sorted from blood, sampled in a trial of the OX40 agonist ivuxolimab. The receptors come from an adult with an advanced solid tumor such as melanoma, head and neck, liver or kidney cancer.

The chain joins TRBV5-5 to TRBJ2-5, with D perhaps TRBD1 (6 bases). CDR1 is SGHKS, CDR2 YYEKEE, per germline (reference sequence). The CDR3 consists of 13 residues. V gave up 3 bases and J gave up 5 bases, with 11 bases separating them. The CDR3 DNA reads as TGTGCCAGCAGCTACAGGGTGGGGGAGACCCAGTACTTC. This sequence encodes CASSYRVGETQYF.

This chain connects TRBV5-4 to TRBJ1-1; D not certain. The V gene lost 1 base and the J gene lost 3 bases, with 7 bases spanning the gap. Germline values: CDR1 SGHNT, CDR2 YYREEE (reference sequence). The CDR3 is 13 residues long. This CDR3 reads CASSLSGDTEAFF. The DNA of the CDR3 is TGTGCCAGCAGCTTGTCTGGGGACACTGAAGCTTTCTTT.